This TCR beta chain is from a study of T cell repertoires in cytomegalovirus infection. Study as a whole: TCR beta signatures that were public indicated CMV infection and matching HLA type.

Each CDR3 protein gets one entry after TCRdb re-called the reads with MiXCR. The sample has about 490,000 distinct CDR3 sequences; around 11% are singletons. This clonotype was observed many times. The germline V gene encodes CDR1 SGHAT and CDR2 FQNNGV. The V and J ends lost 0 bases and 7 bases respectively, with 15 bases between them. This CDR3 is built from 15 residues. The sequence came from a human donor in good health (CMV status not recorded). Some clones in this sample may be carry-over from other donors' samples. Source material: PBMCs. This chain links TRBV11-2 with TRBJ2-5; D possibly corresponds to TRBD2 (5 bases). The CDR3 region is CASSLDGDYIGTQYF. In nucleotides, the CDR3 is TGTGCCAGCAGCTTAGATGGTGACTATATCGGGACCCAGTACTTC.